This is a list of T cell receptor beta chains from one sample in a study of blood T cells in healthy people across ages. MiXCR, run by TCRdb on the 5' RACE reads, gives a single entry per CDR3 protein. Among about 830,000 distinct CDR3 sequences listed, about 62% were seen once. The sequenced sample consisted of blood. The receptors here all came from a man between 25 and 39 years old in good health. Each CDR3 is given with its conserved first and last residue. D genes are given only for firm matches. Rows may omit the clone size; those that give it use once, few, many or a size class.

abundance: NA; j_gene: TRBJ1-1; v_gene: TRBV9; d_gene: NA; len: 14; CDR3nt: TGTGCCAGCAGCGGAACAGGTTTCAACACTGAAGCTTTCTTT; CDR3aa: CASSGTGFNTEAFF
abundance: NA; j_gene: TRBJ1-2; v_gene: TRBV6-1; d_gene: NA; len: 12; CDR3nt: TGTGCCAGCACCCCCGGGAGCGGCGGCTACACCTTC; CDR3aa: CASTPGSGGYTF
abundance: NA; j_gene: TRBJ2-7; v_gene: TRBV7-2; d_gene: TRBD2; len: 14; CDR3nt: TGTGCCAGCAGCCGGACTAGCGGCCGCTACGAGCAGTACTTC; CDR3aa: CASSRTSGRYEQYF
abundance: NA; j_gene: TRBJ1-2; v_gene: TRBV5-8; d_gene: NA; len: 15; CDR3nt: TGTGCCAGCAGCGGGGAGGGAATCTTTGGCTATGGCTACACCTTC; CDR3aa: CASSGEGIFGYGYTF
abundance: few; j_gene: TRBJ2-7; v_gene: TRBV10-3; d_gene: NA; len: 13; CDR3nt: TGTGCCATCGGGGGAGACCCGTTTGGCGAGCAGTACTTC; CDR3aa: CAIGGDPFGEQYF
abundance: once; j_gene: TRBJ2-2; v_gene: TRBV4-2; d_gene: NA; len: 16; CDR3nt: TGTGCCAGCAGCCAAGATGTCGGCGGGGCGTTCTGGGAGCTGTTTTTT; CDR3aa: CASSQDVGGAFWELFF
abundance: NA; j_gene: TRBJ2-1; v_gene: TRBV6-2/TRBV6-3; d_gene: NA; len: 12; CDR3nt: TGTGCCAGCAGTTATGGAAGGGTTCGGCAGTTCTTC; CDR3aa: CASSYGRVRQFF
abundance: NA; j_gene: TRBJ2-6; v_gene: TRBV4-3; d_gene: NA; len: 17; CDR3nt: TGCGCCAGCAGCCAGAGCCCGACCGCCTTTGGGGCCAACGTCCTGACTTTC; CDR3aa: CASSQSPTAFGANVLTF
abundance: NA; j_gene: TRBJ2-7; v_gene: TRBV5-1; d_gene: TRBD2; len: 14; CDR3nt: TGCGCCAGCACTGTGACTAGCGGAGGGAGCGAGCAGTACTTC; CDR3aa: CASTVTSGGSEQYF
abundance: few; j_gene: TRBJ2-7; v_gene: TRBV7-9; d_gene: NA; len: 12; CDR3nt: TGTGCCAGCAGCTCGACTATCTACGAGCAGTACTTC; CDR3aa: CASSSTIYEQYF
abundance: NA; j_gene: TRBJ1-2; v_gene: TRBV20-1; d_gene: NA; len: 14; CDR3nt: TGCAGTGCTACGGGGACAACCTCCGGACATGGCTACACCTTC; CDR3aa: CSATGTTSGHGYTF
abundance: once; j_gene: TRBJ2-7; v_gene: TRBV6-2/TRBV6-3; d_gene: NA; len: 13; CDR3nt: TGTGCCAGCAGTTACCACGAGAGGGGCGAGCAGTACTTC; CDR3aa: CASSYHERGEQYF
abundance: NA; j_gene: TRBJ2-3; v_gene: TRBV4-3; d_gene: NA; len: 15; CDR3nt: TGCGCCAGCAGCCAAGAGGGCCTTAAGGGAGATACGCAGTATTTT; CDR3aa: CASSQEGLKGDTQYF
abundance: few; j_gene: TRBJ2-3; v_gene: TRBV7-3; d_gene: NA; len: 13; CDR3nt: TGTGCCAGCAGCAAGGGAAGCACAGATACGCAGTATTTT; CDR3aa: CASSKGSTDTQYF
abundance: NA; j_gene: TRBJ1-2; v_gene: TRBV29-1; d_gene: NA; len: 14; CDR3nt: TGCAGCGTTGACTTCACGGGGCCGAACTATGGCTACACCTTC; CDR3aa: CSVDFTGPNYGYTF
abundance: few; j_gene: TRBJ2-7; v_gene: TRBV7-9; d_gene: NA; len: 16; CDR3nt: TGTGCCAGCAGCCCCACCAGAGGCAAAGACTCCTACGAGCAGTACTTC; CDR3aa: CASSPTRGKDSYEQYF
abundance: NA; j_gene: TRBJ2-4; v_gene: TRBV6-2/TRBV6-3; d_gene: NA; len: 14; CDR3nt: TGTGCCAGCAGTTACGTAGGATCGGGGCCAATTCAGTACTTC; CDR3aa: CASSYVGSGPIQYF
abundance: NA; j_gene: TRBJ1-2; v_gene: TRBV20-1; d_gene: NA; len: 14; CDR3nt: TGCAGTGCCTGGGGGGCAGGCTCTTACTATGGCTACACCTTC; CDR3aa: CSAWGAGSYYGYTF
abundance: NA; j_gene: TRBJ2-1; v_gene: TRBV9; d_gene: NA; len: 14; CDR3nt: TGTGCCAGCAGCGTAGGGTCCGGCCAGGGTGAGCAGTTCTTC; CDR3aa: CASSVGSGQGEQFF
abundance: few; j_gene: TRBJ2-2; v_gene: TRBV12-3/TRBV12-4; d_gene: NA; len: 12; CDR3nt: TGTGCCAGCAGGCCCAACACCGGGGAGCTGTTTTTT; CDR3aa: CASRPNTGELFF
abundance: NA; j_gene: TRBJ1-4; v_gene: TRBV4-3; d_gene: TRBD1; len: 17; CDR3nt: TGCGCCAGCAGCCAGGGGACAGGGGGCGCGGCTTCCCAAACTCTGTTTTTT; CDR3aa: CASSQGTGGAASQTLFF
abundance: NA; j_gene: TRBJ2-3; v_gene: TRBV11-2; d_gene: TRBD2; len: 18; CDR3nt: TGTGCCAGCAGCTTCCCGGAAAGAGCGGGGGGCACCACAGATACGCAGTATTTT; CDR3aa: CASSFPERAGGTTDTQYF
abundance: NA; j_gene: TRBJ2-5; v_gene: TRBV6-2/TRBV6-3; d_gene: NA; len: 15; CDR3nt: TGTGCCAGCAGTTACGAAGCGACGGTCCTAGAGACCCAGTACTTC; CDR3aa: CASSYEATVLETQYF
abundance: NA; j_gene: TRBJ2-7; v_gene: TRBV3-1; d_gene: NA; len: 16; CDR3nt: TGTGCCAGCAGCCAAGATCCCAGCGGGTCCTACAATGAGCAGTACTTC; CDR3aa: CASSQDPSGSYNEQYF
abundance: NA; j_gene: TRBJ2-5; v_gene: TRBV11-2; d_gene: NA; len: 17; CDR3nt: TGTGCCAGCAGCTTATCAAGGGGGAGTGGATCACTAGGAACCCAGTACTTC; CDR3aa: CASSLSRGSGSLGTQYF
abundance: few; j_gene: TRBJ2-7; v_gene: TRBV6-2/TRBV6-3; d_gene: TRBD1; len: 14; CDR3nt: TGTGCCAGCAGTCGCGCAGGGGGTCTCTACGAGCAGTACTTC; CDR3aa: CASSRAGGLYEQYF
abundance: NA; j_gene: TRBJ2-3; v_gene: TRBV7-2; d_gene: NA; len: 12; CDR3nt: TGTGCCAGCAGCGGGATAATAGATACGCAGTATTTT; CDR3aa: CASSGIIDTQYF
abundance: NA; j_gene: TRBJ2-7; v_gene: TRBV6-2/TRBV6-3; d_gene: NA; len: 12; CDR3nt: TGTGCCAGCAGGGCAACCACCTACGAGCAGTACTTC; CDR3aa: CASRATTYEQYF
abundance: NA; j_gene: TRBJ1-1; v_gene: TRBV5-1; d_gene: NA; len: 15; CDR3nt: TGCGCCAGCAGCTTGGTGGGACATCTGAACACTGAAGCTTTCTTT; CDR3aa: CASSLVGHLNTEAFF
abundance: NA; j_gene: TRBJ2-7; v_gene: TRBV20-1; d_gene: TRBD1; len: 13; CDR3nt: TGCAGTGCTACTCCCGACAGGGTCTACGAGCAGTACTTC; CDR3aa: CSATPDRVYEQYF
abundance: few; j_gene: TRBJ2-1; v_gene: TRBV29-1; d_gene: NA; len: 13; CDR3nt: TGCAGCGTTGTAGATCGACAGCACAATGAGCAGTTCTTC; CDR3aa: CSVVDRQHNEQFF
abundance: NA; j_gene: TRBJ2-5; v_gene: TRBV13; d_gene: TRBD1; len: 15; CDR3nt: TGTGCCAGCAGCTTAAAAACAGGGGAACGAGAGACCCAGTACTTC; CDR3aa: CASSLKTGERETQYF
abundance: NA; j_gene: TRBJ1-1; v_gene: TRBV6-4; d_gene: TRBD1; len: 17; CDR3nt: TGTGCCAGCAGCCCCGGGGACAGGGGATGGTCCCACACTGAAGCTTTCTTT; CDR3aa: CASSPGDRGWSHTEAFF
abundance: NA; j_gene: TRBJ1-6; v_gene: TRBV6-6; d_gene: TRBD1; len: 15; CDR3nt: TGTGCCAGCAGTTACGGGACAGGAGATAATTCACCCCTCCACTTT; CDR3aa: CASSYGTGDNSPLHF
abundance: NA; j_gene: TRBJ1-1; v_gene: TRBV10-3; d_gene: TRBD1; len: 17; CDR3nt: TGTGCCATCAGTGAAAGTAGTTTAGGACAGGGGTACACTGAAGCTTTCTTT; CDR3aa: CAISESSLGQGYTEAFF
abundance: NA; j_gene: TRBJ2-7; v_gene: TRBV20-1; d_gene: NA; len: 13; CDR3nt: TGCAGTGCTCTGGACAGAGTCTCCTACGAGCAGTACTTC; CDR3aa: CSALDRVSYEQYF
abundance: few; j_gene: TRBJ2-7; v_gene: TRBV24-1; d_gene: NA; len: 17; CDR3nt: TGTGCCACCAGTGATTTGGGGCTGATGGCAGGGGCCTACGAGCAGTACTTC; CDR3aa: CATSDLGLMAGAYEQYF
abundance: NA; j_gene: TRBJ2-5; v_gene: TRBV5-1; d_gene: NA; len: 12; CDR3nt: TGCGCCACCGCGGACAGCCAAGAGACCCAGTACTTC; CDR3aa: CATADSQETQYF
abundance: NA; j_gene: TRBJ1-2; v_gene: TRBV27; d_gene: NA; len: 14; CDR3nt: TGTGCCAGCAGTTTGAAGCCTTACGACCTCCCCTACACCTTC; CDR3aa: CASSLKPYDLPYTF
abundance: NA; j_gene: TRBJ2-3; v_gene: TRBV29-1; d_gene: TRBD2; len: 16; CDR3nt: TGCAGCGTTGCTCGGACGGCGGGGGATTCGACAGATACGCAGTATTTT; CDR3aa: CSVARTAGDSTDTQYF
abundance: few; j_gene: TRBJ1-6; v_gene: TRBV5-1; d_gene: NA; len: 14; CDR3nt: TGCGCCAGCAGCTTGAATACAGCTGATTCACCCCTCCACTTT; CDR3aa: CASSLNTADSPLHF
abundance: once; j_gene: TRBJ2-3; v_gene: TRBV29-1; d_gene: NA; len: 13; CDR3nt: TGCAGCTCTAGGGGTTATGGCACAGATACGCAGTATTTT; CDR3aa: CSSRGYGTDTQYF
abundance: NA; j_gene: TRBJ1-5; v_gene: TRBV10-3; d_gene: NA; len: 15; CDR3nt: TGTGCCATCAGTGAGGGGCAGCTGAGCAATCAGCCCCAGCATTTT; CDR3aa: CAISEGQLSNQPQHF
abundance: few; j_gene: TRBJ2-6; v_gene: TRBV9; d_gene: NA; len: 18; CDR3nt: TGTGCCAGCAGCGTAGAACCAGCTGTCAACTCTGGGGCCAACGTCCTGACTTTC; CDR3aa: CASSVEPAVNSGANVLTF
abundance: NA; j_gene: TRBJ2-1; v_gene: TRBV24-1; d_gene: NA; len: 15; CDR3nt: TGTGCCACCAGTGATTTGGGGGACACCTACAATGAGCAGTTCTTC; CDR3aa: CATSDLGDTYNEQFF
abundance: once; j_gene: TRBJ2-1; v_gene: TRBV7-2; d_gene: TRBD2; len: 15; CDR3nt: TGTGCCAGCAGCTTAGAAAGCGGGGGGGCCCGGGAGCAGTTCTTC; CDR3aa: CASSLESGGAREQFF
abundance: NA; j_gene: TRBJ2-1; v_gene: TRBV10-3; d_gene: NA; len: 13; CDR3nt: TGTGCCACCAGTACGGGGACCTACAATGAGCAGTTCTTC; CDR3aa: CATSTGTYNEQFF
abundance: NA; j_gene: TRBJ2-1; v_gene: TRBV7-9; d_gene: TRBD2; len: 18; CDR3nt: TGTGCCAGCAGCTTCGATCGGTCTAGCGGGTACTCCTACAATGAGCAGTTCTTC; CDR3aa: CASSFDRSSGYSYNEQFF
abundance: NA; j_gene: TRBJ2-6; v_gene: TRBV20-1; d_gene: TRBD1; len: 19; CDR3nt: TGCAGTGCAATTGGGACAGGGGGTCGCGGTCGCTCTGGGGCCAACGTCCTGACTTTC; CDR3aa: CSAIGTGGRGRSGANVLTF
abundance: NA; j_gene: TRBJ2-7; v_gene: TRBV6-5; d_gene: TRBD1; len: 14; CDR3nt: TGTGCCAGCAGGCGGGACAGGGGTGTCTACGAGCAGTACTTC; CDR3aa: CASRRDRGVYEQYF
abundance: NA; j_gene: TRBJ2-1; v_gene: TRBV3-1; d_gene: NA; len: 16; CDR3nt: TGTGCCAGCAGCCAAGATAGGACTGTAAACTACAATGAGCAGTTCTTC; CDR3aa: CASSQDRTVNYNEQFF